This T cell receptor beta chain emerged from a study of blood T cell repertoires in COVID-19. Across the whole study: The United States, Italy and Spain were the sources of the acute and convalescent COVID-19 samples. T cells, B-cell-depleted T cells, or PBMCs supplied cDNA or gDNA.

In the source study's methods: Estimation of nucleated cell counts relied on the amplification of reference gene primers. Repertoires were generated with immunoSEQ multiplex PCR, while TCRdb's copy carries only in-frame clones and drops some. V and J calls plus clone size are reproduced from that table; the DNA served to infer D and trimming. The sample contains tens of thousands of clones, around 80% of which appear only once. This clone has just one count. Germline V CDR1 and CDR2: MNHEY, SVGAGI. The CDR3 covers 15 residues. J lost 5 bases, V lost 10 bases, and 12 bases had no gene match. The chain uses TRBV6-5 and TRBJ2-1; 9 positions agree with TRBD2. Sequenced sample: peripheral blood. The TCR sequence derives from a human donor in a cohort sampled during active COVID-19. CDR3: CATHPATSGNNEQFF. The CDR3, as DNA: TGTGCCACCCATCCGGCGACTAGCGGAAACAATGAGCAGTTCTTC.